The 28 T cell receptor beta chains presented below share a single source sample, sequenced in a study of regulatory T cells in long-lasting Graves disease (dated by TCRdb to about 2021). Interpreted using the paper, the time point label stands for: newly diagnosed GD, antithyroid drugs for less than 3 months. For both TCR sequencing and RNA sequencing, RNA was extracted from PBMCs in TRIzol. The library was generated by multiplex PCR. Instrument on record: Illumina HiSeq 4000. To build TCR beta libraries, CDR3 regions were amplified by Arm-PCR using iRepertoire HTBI primers. Starting from the raw public reads, TCRdb applied fastp trimming at Q25, assembled clones with MiXCR and retained in-frame beta chains. Rows are combined by CDR3 protein, so each entry shows the most common genes and DNA. The sample profile shows roughly 350,000 distinct CDR3 sequences; 16% of them were found once. The ten largest account for 30% of the sample.

These data also featured in a second study, about T cells in Graves' hyperthyroidism and ophthalmopathy.

Here the sequenced sample was peripheral blood mononuclear cells (PBMCs), taken at new diagnosis, from a patient treated with antithyroid drugs. The receptors come from a man in his forties with Graves disease. Donor details come from another sample of the same person, matched by shared clones.

The chain employs TRBV5-6 and TRBJ1-4; tentative D call: TRBD1 (5 bases). V was pared by 3 bases and J by 5 bases, with 8 bases between. CDR1 is SGHDT and CDR2 is YYEEEE in the germline V gene. CDR3 length: 13 amino acids. CDR3 in DNA: TGTGCCAGCAGCTGGGGACGGAATGAAAAACTGTTTTTT. This codes for CASSWGRNEKLFF.

This clonotype has at least ten counts. This chain uses TRBV20-1 with TRBJ2-6, with 7 bases matching TRBD1. The ends lost 0 bases at V and 3 bases at J; junction bases unmatched: 8. Germline CDR1 reads DFQATT; CDR2 reads SNEGSKA (reference sequence). CDR3 size: 17 residues. The CDR3 DNA reads as TGCAGTGCTAGAGATCTCGGAAGGGGGCTTGGGGCCAACGTCCTGACTTTC. This encodes CSARDLGRGLGANVLTF.

This clonotype was observed at least ten times. The gene calls are TRBV28 and TRBJ2-1, with D perhaps TRBD2 (7 bases). The germline gives CDR1 MDHEN, CDR2 SYDVKM. The CDR3 is 16 residues long. The germline V and J ends were trimmed by 3 bases and 4 bases, with 16 bases remaining between them. CDR3: CASSLRGPPSYNEQFF. The CDR3 nucleotides read TGTGCCAGCAGTTTGCGGGGGCCCCCTTCTTACAATGAGCAGTTCTTC.

Comment on this clonotype: A read error may explain this, as a much larger clone is one base away. The chain couples TRBV28 to TRBJ2-7; 12 bases align to TRBD2. The CDR3 has 15 residues. Germline values: CDR1 MDHEN, CDR2 SYDVKM. The trim removed 2 bases at V and 5 bases at J, leaving 4 bases unmatched. The CDR3 here is CASSLATSGGHEQYF. The CDR3 DNA reads TGTGCCAGCAGTTTAGCGACTAGCGGGGGACACGAGCAGTACTTC.

The sample holds a few counts of this clonotype. The rearrangement links TRBV6-5 to TRBJ1-6; unclear D gene. CDR3 length equals 15 residues. V was trimmed by 2 bases and J by 9 bases, leaving 14 bases between them. CDR1 MNHEY and CDR2 SVGAGI come from the germline V gene. CDR3 in DNA: TGTGCCAGCAGTTACGATGGTCGAACGGCTTCACCCCTCCACTTT. Encoded protein: CASSYDGRTASPLHF.

This clonotype was counted many times. This chain uses TRBV12-3 or TRBV12-4 with TRBJ2-3; no clear D gene. Trimming pared 3 bases from V and 4 bases from J, leaving 14 bases between. The CDR3 has 15 residues. The CDR3 DNA reads TGTGCCAGCAGTTTTGTGTTTGGAGACCCAGATACGCAGTATTTT. It translates to CASSFVFGDPDTQYF.

There are a few counts of this clonotype. An end of the junction does not agree with germline; a read error may underlie this. The genes are TRBV2 and TRBJ2-2, with 11 bases matching TRBD2. The CDR3 consists of 15 residues. Germline CDR1 reads SNHLY; CDR2 reads FYNNEI. This chain's CDR3 is CTSSSERTSGGELFF. The CDR3 coding sequence is TGTACCAGCAGTTCAGAGCGGACTAGCGGGGGGGAGCTGTTTTTT.

This clonotype came up a few times. The rearrangement joins TRBV2 to TRBJ2-3, with 8 nucleotides matching TRBD2. From germline, CDR1 is SNHLY and CDR2 FYNNEI. There are 13 residues in the CDR3. V was pared by 10 bases and J by 6 bases, with 9 bases of the junction left unmatched. The CDR3 is CATLRGGRDTQYF. CDR3 coding DNA: TGTGCCACCCTACGGGGGGGCCGCGATACGCAGTATTTT. Full variable domain (remainder filled in from reference TRBV2 and TRBJ2-3): EPEVTQTPSHQVTQMGQEVILRCVPISNHLYFYWYRQILGQKVEFLVSFYNNEISEKSEIFDDQFSVERPDGSNFTLKIRSTKLEDSAMYFCATLRGGRDTQYFGPGTRLTVL.

There are a few counts of this clonotype. This chain uses TRBV7-2 with TRBJ1-5; 10 bases line up with TRBD1. Germline-derived CDR1 and CDR2 are SGHTA and FQGNSA. J gave up 3 bases and V 5 bases, and 7 bases lay outside the gene matches. The CDR3 has 16 amino acids. The CDR3 coding sequence is TGTGCCAGCAGCCGTCCCGGGACAGGGGTCAATCAGCCCCAGCATTTT. It is translated as CASSRPGTGVNQPQHF.

The J gene is TRBJ2-4, the V gene TRBV7-3, with D perhaps TRBD2 (6 bases). V was trimmed by 2 bases and J by 0 bases, leaving 11 bases between them. Germline V gives CDR1 SGHTA, CDR2 FQGTGA. The CDR3 sequence is 16 residues long. The CDR3 sequence: CASSLEAGLAKNIQYF. As DNA, the CDR3 is TGTGCCAGCAGCTTAGAGGCGGGATTAGCCAAAAACATTCAGTACTTC. Variable domain in full (rest from reference TRBV7-3 and TRBJ2-4): GAGVSQTPSNKVTEKGKYVELRCDPISGHTALYWYRQSLGQGPEFLIYFQGTGAADDSGLPNDRFFAVRPEGSVSTLKIQRTERGDSAVYLCASSLEAGLAKNIQYFGAGTRLSVL.

This clonotype was recorded at least ten times. J is TRBJ2-7 and V is TRBV30; D is ambiguous. Per the germline V gene, CDR1 is GTSNPN and CDR2 is SVGIG (reference sequence). V was pared by 3 bases and J by 7 bases, with 19 bases between. The CDR3 covers 14 residues. The CDR3 bases are TGTGCCTGGAGCGGCCGAAAGAGCTGGGGTGAGCAGTACTTC. It translates to CAWSGRKSWGEQYF.

This clonotype showed up just a few times. The rearrangement links TRBV30 to TRBJ2-7; the D call may be TRBD1 or TRBD2 (5 bases each). CDR3 length equals 12 residues. V was cut by 4 bases and J by 5 bases, with 12 bases left in between. CDR1 and CDR2 (germline): GTSNPN, SVGIG (reference sequence). The CDR3 bases are TGTGCCTGGACGGGACGGCGGAACGAGCAGTACTTC. Amino acids: CAWTGRRNEQYF.

The sample holds many counts of this clonotype. This chain links TRBV15 with TRBJ2-7; D gene ambiguous. V was trimmed by 0 bases and J by 3 bases, leaving 6 bases between them. Germline CDR1 LNHNV, CDR2 YYDKDF (reference sequence). CDR3 length: 13 residues. The CDR3 DNA reads as TGTGCCACCAGCAGAGATCCCGGCTACGAGCAGTACTTC. Its translation: CATSRDPGYEQYF.

The rearrangement joins TRBV7-8 to TRBJ1-4, with a weak D call TRBD1 (5 bases). CDR1 and CDR2 from the germline V gene are SGHVS and FQNEAQ. V was cut by 4 bases and J by 8 bases, with 17 bases left in between. The CDR3 loop spans 15 amino acids. CDR3 DNA: TGTGCCAGCAGCTGGGAGTGGGGGATAGGGGAAAAACTGTTTTTT. Translating gives CASSWEWGIGEKLFF.

This clonotype was observed at least ten times. J is TRBJ2-1 and V is TRBV20-1, with D maybe TRBD2 (5 bases). Germline CDR1 is DFQATT and CDR2 is SNEGSKA (reference sequence). The CDR3 length is 11 residues. The CDR3 region is CSPGRNNEQFF. DNA of the CDR3: TGCAGCCCGGGGAGAAACAATGAGCAGTTCTTC.

There are many counts of this clonotype. The V and J genes are TRBV7-9 and TRBJ2-5; D is undetermined. Trimming took 5 bases from V and 4 from J, leaving 14 bases between them. Per germline, CDR1 SEHNR and CDR2 FQNEAQ (reference sequence). CDR3 length: 14 amino acids. The CDR3 DNA sequence: TGTGCCAGCAGCCAGGCCGGGTCGGGAGAGACCCAGTACTTC. Translation gives CASSQAGSGETQYF.

This clonotype was found many times. V usage is TRBV5-1 and J usage is TRBJ1-6; D remains ambiguous. CDR1 and CDR2 from the germline V gene are SGHRS and YFSETQ. V was cut by 3 bases and J by 6 bases, with 10 bases left in between. This CDR3 has 14 residues. DNA of the CDR3: TGCGCCAGCAGCTGGGATGGTCCTAATTCACCCCTCCACTTT. Protein: CASSWDGPNSPLHF.

The rearrangement joins TRBV9 to TRBJ1-4; no clear D. Trimming removed 0 bases at V and 5 bases at J, with 11 bases between. The CDR3 runs 15 residues. Germline V CDR1 and CDR2: SGDLS, YYNGEE. CDR3 protein: CASSVAIGENEKLFF. Written as DNA, the CDR3 is TGTGCCAGCAGCGTAGCTATCGGGGAGAATGAAAAACTGTTTTTT. Supplemented by reference TRBV9 and TRBJ1-4, the full variable domain reads DSGVTQTPKHLITATGQRVTLRCSPRSGDLSVYWYQQSLDQGLQFLIQYYNGEERAKGNILERFSAQQFPDLHSELNLSSLELGDSALYFCASSVAIGENEKLFFGSGTQLSVL.

This CDR3 reads CASSFARAYEQYF. In nucleotides, the CDR3 is TGTGCCAGCAGTTTCGCCAGAGCCTACGAGCAGTACTTC. V usage is TRBV27 and J usage is TRBJ2-7; D call uncertain. Germline CDR1 reads MNHEY; CDR2 reads SMNVEV (reference sequence). The CDR3 is 13 residues long. V lost 3 bases and J lost 2, with 8 bases in between.

This clonotype was observed a few times. The gene calls are TRBV29-1 and TRBJ1-3; D remains unclear. Trimming removed 2 bases from V and 3 bases from J, with 5 bases in between. CDR1 SQVTM and CDR2 ANQGSEA come from the germline V gene. This CDR3 region has 12 residues. The CDR3 reads CSVESRGNTIYF. The CDR3 nucleotides are TGCAGCGTTGAAAGTCGTGGAAACACCATATATTTT.

The rearrangement joins TRBV29-1 to TRBJ2-2; D gene unclear. The V and J ends lost 5 bases and 5 bases respectively, with 12 bases between them. Per the germline V gene, CDR1 is SQVTM and CDR2 is ANQGSEA. The CDR3 runs to 13 residues. CDR3 in amino acids: CSVPFARTGELFF. The CDR3 region has the DNA TGCAGCGTTCCCTTTGCGAGGACCGGGGAGCTGTTTTTT.

This chain connects TRBV2 to TRBJ2-7, with no clear D. The V gene's germline CDR1 is SNHLY and CDR2 FYNNEI. The ends were cut back, 6 bases at V and 1 base at J, with 7 bases in the middle. The CDR3 length is 12 residues. DNA of the CDR3: TGTGCCAGCAGCCAGACGTCCTACGAGCAGTACTTC. Residues: CASSQTSYEQYF.

The table lists this clonotype with many counts. The CDR3 spells CASSYATAWDNSPLHF. For the CDR3, the DNA is TGTGCCAGCAGTTACGCCACGGCCTGGGATAATTCACCCCTCCACTTT. The chain links TRBV6-5 to TRBJ1-6; no definite D call. The CDR3 is made up of 16 amino acids. Trimming removed 2 bases at V and 5 bases at J, with 13 bases between. Germline V gene data show CDR1 as MNHEY and CDR2 as SVGAGI.

This clonotype was seen at least ten times. The rearrangement uses TRBV11-2 and TRBJ2-3; D not certain. Per the germline V gene, CDR1 is SGHAT and CDR2 is FQNNGV. The CDR3 length is 14 residues. V was shortened by 0 bases and J by 2 bases, with 6 bases between the two germline ends. The CDR3 sequence: CASSLDRITDTQYF. The CDR3 DNA sequence: TGTGCCAGCAGCTTAGATCGAATCACAGATACGCAGTATTTT.

A few counts support this clonotype. The rearrangement joins TRBV6-7 to TRBJ2-7; possible D gene TRBD2, 5 bases. TRBV6-7 is sorted into the ORF group, with uncertain function. The CDR3 totals 12 residues. Trimming cost V 7 bases and J 3 bases, with 10 bases left between them. CDR3 sequence (DNA): TGTGCCAGCACTGACGCGGGCTACGAGCAGTACTTC. It specifies CASTDAGYEQYF.

This clonotype has only a few counts. This chain uses TRBV5-1 with TRBJ1-1; D perhaps matches TRBD1 (6 bases). The CDR3 runs 15 residues. From germline, CDR1 is SGHRS and CDR2 YFSETQ. V gave up 1 base and J gave up 3 bases, with 13 bases separating them. The CDR3 spells CASSLRTAGDTEAFF. The CDR3 DNA reads as TGCGCCAGCAGCTTGAGGACAGCGGGTGACACTGAAGCTTTCTTT.

J is TRBJ2-7 and V is TRBV6-6; 9 bases are a match to TRBD1. The length of the CDR3 is 16 residues. Trimming cost V 0 bases and J 3 bases; bases outside gene matches: 6. Germline V gene data show CDR1 as MNHNY and CDR2 as SVGAGI (reference sequence). DNA for the CDR3: TGTGCCAGCAGTTACTCGACCGGGACAGGGAGCTACGAGCAGTACTTC. As protein: CASSYSTGTGSYEQYF.

This clonotype has a handful of counts. V and J are TRBV5-1 and TRBJ1-1; TRBD1 is a possible D gene (6 bases). The length of the CDR3 is 14 residues. V shed 0 bases and J shed 8 bases, with 14 bases lying between them. The V gene's germline CDR1 is SGHRS and CDR2 YFSETQ. DNA of the CDR3: TGCGCCAGCAGCTTGGGCGGACAGAGAATCGAAGCTTTCTTT. It yields the protein CASSLGGQRIEAFF.